This is a list of T cell receptor beta chains from one sample in a study of cytomegalovirus exposure and HLA in healthy donors. Assay used: immunoSEQ multiplex PCR; TCRdb lists only in-frame clones, some missing. Of more than 110,000 clones in the sample, roughly 81% were seen once. The sequenced sample consisted of PBMCs. These receptors originate from a woman younger than 45 in good health and CMV-seronegative. Each CDR3 is given with its conserved first and last residue. The D gene is left open where the match is weak. Only some rows state a clone size, as once, few, many or a class for expanded clones.

>TRBJ2-1|-|-|TRBV10-2
TGCGCCAGCAGCTACAGATCCCCCCCCAACAATGAGCAGTTCTTC
CASSYRSPPNNEQFF
>TRBJ2-7|-|-|TRBV19
TGTGCCAGTAGTATAGGAGGACTGGGAGGCTACGAGCAGTACTTC
CASSIGGLGGYEQYF
>TRBJ1-6|-|-|TRBV7-3
TGTGCCAGCAGCCTTGCTCAGGGTGTTGGTTCACCCCTCCACTTT
CASSLAQGVGSPLHF
>TRBJ2-1|few|TRBD2|TRBV7-3
TGTGCCAGCAGCTTAACAGCGGGGAGCTCCTACAATGAGCAGTTCTTC
CASSLTAGSSYNEQFF
>TRBJ1-1|-|TRBD1|TRBV2
TGTGCCAGCAGTGGCCGGGACAGGAGGCCTTTCTTT
CASSGRDRRPFF
>TRBJ2-7|many|-|TRBV7-2
TGTGCCAGCAGTCCTGCCCTAGCTCCCGTCTACGAGCAGTACTTC
CASSPALAPVYEQYF
>TRBJ2-1|-|TRBD2|TRBV11-2
TGTGCCAGCAGCGGACGGGGACTAGCGGGGGTCCTCTCCTACAATGAGCAGTTCTTC
CASSGRGLAGVLSYNEQFF
>TRBJ1-2|-|TRBD1|TRBV4-3
TGCGCCAGCAGCCAAGATGGGGACAGGCCAAGCGAAGGCTACACCTTC
CASSQDGDRPSEGYTF
>TRBJ1-1|few|-|TRBV5-4
TGTGCCAGCAGCTTACCGCGGACAGACGCTGAAGCTTTCTTT
CASSLPRTDAEAFF
>TRBJ1-4|-|-|TRBV5-1
TGCGCCAGCAGCTTGGCCTCGGGTAATGAAAAACTGTTTTTT
CASSLASGNEKLFF
>TRBJ2-7|-|-|TRBV5-1
TGCGCCAGCAGCTTGTTAACTAGCTGGAGGCCGGACTCCTACGAGCAGTACTTC
CASSLLTSWRPDSYEQYF
>TRBJ1-1|-|TRBD1|TRBV10-2
TGCGCCAGCAGTGCCGGGACAGGGCTCACTGAAGCTTTCTTT
CASSAGTGLTEAFF
>TRBJ1-5|-|-|TRBV6-1
TGTGCCAGCAGCCCGAACAGGAATCAGCCCCAGCATTTT
CASSPNRNQPQHF
>TRBJ2-5|-|-|TRBV2
TGTGCCAGCAGTAACTCGGGATACGGTGAGACCCAGTACTTC
CASSNSGYGETQYF
>TRBJ2-7|-|-|TRBV2
TGTGCCAGCAGTGAAGACTGGAGCTCCTACGAGCAGTACTTC
CASSEDWSSYEQYF
>TRBJ1-2|-|-|TRBV27
TGTGCCAGCAGTTCCGGGACTGCGAACTATGGCTACACCTTC
CASSSGTANYGYTF
>TRBJ1-3|-|-|TRBV18
TGTGCCAGCTCACCGACACCAAACTCTGGAAACACCATATATTTT
CASSPTPNSGNTIYF
>TRBJ1-3|-|-|TRBV18
TGTGCCAGCTCACTACAGACAGTGAACTCTGGAAACACCATATATTTT
CASSLQTVNSGNTIYF
>TRBJ1-5|-|-|TRBV13
TGTGCCAGCAGCTTAGGTCATATTGGTGGAGGCCAGCCCCAGCATTTT
CASSLGHIGGGQPQHF
>TRBJ1-5|once|TRBD1|TRBV19
TGTGCCAGTAGTATAGAAGGAGACACAGGGGATCAGCCCCAGCATTTT
CASSIEGDTGDQPQHF
>TRBJ1-1|-|-|TRBV4-2
TGTGCCAGCAGCCAAGATGGAGGGGAAGGCACTGAAGCTTTCTTT
CASSQDGGEGTEAFF
>TRBJ2-5|-|TRBD2|TRBV6-1
TGTGCCAGCAGGACTAGCGGGGGGGCGGAGACCCAGTACTTC
CASRTSGGAETQYF
>TRBJ1-2|-|-|TRBV2
TGTGCCAGCAGTGGGCCAGGGAATGATAACTATGGCTACACCTTC
CASSGPGNDNYGYTF
>TRBJ1-6|-|TRBD1|TRBV30
TGTGCCTGGCGACAGGGGGAGATGGTCTCCTATAATTCACCCCTCCACTTT
CAWRQGEMVSYNSPLHF
>TRBJ2-1|-|-|TRBV6-5
TGTGCCAGCAGTTACCGGGCGGGGATCTCCTACAATGAGCAGTTCTTC
CASSYRAGISYNEQFF
>TRBJ2-1|few|TRBD1|TRBV4-2
TGTGCCAGCAGCCAAGATGGACAGGGCTACAATGAGCAGTTCTTC
CASSQDGQGYNEQFF
>TRBJ2-5|-|TRBD1|TRBV2
TGTGCCAGCAGTGGAACAGGGGGAGAGACCCAGTACTTC
CASSGTGGETQYF
>TRBJ2-2|-|-|TRBV18
TGTGCCAGCTCACCCCCGGGACACGGGCACACCGGGGAGCTGTTTTTT
CASSPPGHGHTGELFF
>TRBJ2-5|-|-|TRBV7-9
TGTGCCAGCAGCTATAGTGTCAACCAAGAGACCCAGTACTTC
CASSYSVNQETQYF
>TRBJ1-1|-|-|TRBV5-6
TGTGCCAGCAGCTTGGCGGGGAACACTGAAGCTTTCTTT
CASSLAGNTEAFF
>TRBJ1-6|-|-|TRBV7-8
TGTGCCAGCAGCTTTTCCGGGATGAATTCACCCCTCCACTTT
CASSFSGMNSPLHF
>TRBJ1-2|-|-|TRBV6-5
TGTGCCAGCAGTTCTAACTGGCAGGGCGACACGGGTGGCTACACCTTC
CASSSNWQGDTGGYTF
>TRBJ2-7|-|TRBD1|TRBV5-1
TGCGCCAGCAGCTGGAGACCCGGGACAGGGGGCGAGCAGTACTTC
CASSWRPGTGGEQYF
>TRBJ1-2|-|TRBD1|TRBV28
TGTGCCAGCGAGGGGGCGGGGTATGGCTACACCTTC
CASEGAGYGYTF
>TRBJ1-2|-|TRBD1|TRBV2
TGTGCCAGCAGAGCGGACAGGGCGGCTAACTATGGCTACACCTTC
CASRADRAANYGYTF
>TRBJ1-4|-|TRBD1|TRBV6-6
TGTGCCAGCAGACGGGGACAGCCACGACATGAAAAACTGTTTTTT
CASRRGQPRHEKLFF
>TRBJ1-2|-|TRBD1|TRBV6-1
TGTGCCAGCAGTCCAGGTCGACAGGGTGGAGGCTACACCTTC
CASSPGRQGGGYTF
>TRBJ1-2|-|-|TRBV9
TGTGCCAGCAGCCTCACAGGGTCTTATGGCTACACCTTC
CASSLTGSYGYTF
>TRBJ1-2|-|-|TRBV18
TGTGCCAGCTCACCGGGCCTTGGCTATGGCTACACCTTC
CASSPGLGYGYTF
>TRBJ1-2|-|TRBD1|TRBV7-2
TGTGCCAGCAGCCTGGACAGGGTCGGCGGCTACACCTTC
CASSLDRVGGYTF
>TRBJ2-3|-|TRBD2|TRBV5-1
TGCGCCAGCAGCCCCCGGACTAGCGCGAGCACAGATACGCAGTATTTT
CASSPRTSASTDTQYF
>TRBJ1-3|-|TRBD1|TRBV5-6
TGTGCCAGCAGCTTGATCGCAGGGGGCTCTGGAAACACCATATATTTT
CASSLIAGGSGNTIYF
>TRBJ2-5|once|-|TRBV13
TGTGCCAGCAGCTTTGCAGGGGGGCCCCAAGAGACCCAGTACTTC
CASSFAGGPQETQYF
>TRBJ1-2|-|-|TRBV27
TGTGCCAGCAAAAGAGCCGGGAGGAACTATGGCTACACCTTC
CASKRAGRNYGYTF
>TRBJ2-1|-|TRBD1|TRBV9
TGTGCCAGCAGGAAAGGACAGGGCTACAATGAGCAGTTCTTC
CASRKGQGYNEQFF
>TRBJ2-2|-|TRBD2|TRBV7-9
TGTGCCAGCAGCCGCCAAGGGACTAGCGGGGCCGGGGAGCTGTTTTTT
CASSRQGTSGAGELFF
>TRBJ1-2|few|TRBD1|TRBV2
TGTGCCAGCAGTTACGCACAGGGGGAGTACACCTTC
CASSYAQGEYTF
>TRBJ2-1|-|TRBD1|TRBV5-1
TGCGCCAGCAACCTCCAACCGGGACAGAACAATGAGCAGTTCTTC
CASNLQPGQNNEQFF
>TRBJ1-2|-|TRBD1|TRBV6-5
TGTGCCAGCAGTTACTCTGAGGGGGCGGAGGCTGGCTACACCTTC
CASSYSEGAEAGYTF
>TRBJ2-7|once|TRBD1|TRBV15
TGTGCCACCAGCAAAGGACAGGGAAGCTCCTACGAGCAGTACTTC
CATSKGQGSSYEQYF
>TRBJ1-5|-|-|TRBV27
TGTGCCAGTTGCGCGGGGGCAGGGAGCAATCAGCCCCAGCATTTT
CASCAGAGSNQPQHF
>TRBJ1-3|-|-|TRBV6-5
TGTGCCAGCAGTCGCGACTCTGGAAACACCATATATTTT
CASSRDSGNTIYF
>TRBJ1-3|-|TRBD1|TRBV7-7
TGTGCCAGCAGCTCAGGACCCCGAGGGACAGACTCTGGAAACACCATATATTTT
CASSSGPRGTDSGNTIYF